Listed below are T cell receptor beta chains from one sample, sequenced in a study of blood T cells in healthy people across ages. TCRdb ran MiXCR on the 5' RACE reads and lists one entry per CDR3 protein. The data hold roughly 680,000 distinct CDR3 sequences, with approximately 49% observed a single time. Material for sequencing was blood. The receptors come from a woman in her fifties or sixties in good health. CDR3s include the opening cysteine and the closing phenylalanine or tryptophan. Fields, in order: D gene, V gene, J gene, clone size, CDR3 protein, CDR3 DNA. D genes are given only for firm matches. Only some rows state a clone size, as once, few, many or a class for expanded clones.

d_gene: TRBD2
v_gene: TRBV5-6
j_gene: TRBJ2-1
abundance: NA
CDR3aa: CASSLGAGVRFDEQFF
CDR3nt: TGTGCCAGCAGCTTAGGGGCGGGAGTTAGGTTCGATGAGCAGTTCTTC

d_gene: TRBD2
v_gene: TRBV7-2
j_gene: TRBJ2-1
abundance: NA
CDR3aa: CASSPLGLAGVGEQFF
CDR3nt: TGTGCCAGCAGTCCCCTAGGGCTAGCGGGAGTGGGTGAGCAGTTCTTC

d_gene: NA
v_gene: TRBV6-2/TRBV6-3
j_gene: TRBJ2-2
abundance: NA
CDR3aa: CASSYGGRGFTGELFF
CDR3nt: TGTGCCAGCAGTTACGGCGGCAGGGGCTTCACCGGGGAGCTGTTTTTT

d_gene: NA
v_gene: TRBV12-3/TRBV12-4
j_gene: TRBJ2-6
abundance: few
CDR3aa: CATIQGSGANVLTF
CDR3nt: TGTGCCACCATACAGGGTTCCGGGGCCAACGTCCTGACTTTC

d_gene: TRBD2
v_gene: TRBV20-1
j_gene: TRBJ2-3
abundance: NA
CDR3aa: CSAESGRGNTDTQYF
CDR3nt: TGCAGTGCTGAAAGCGGGAGGGGTAACACAGATACGCAGTATTTT

d_gene: NA
v_gene: TRBV12-3/TRBV12-4
j_gene: TRBJ2-5
abundance: NA
CDR3aa: CASSLLSAWGTQYF
CDR3nt: TGTGCCAGCAGTTTACTCTCCGCCTGGGGGACCCAGTACTTC

d_gene: NA
v_gene: TRBV7-3
j_gene: TRBJ2-1
abundance: NA
CDR3aa: CASSLMGMYNEQFF
CDR3nt: TGTGCCAGCAGCTTAATGGGGATGTACAATGAGCAGTTCTTC

d_gene: NA
v_gene: TRBV6-2/TRBV6-3
j_gene: TRBJ2-7
abundance: NA
CDR3aa: CASRPSEEGEQYF
CDR3nt: TGTGCCAGCAGACCTAGCGAGGAAGGCGAGCAGTACTTC

d_gene: TRBD2
v_gene: TRBV10-3
j_gene: TRBJ2-3
abundance: NA
CDR3aa: CAISESGGSGYTQYF
CDR3nt: TGTGCCATCAGTGAGTCCGGGGGGAGCGGGTATACGCAGTATTTT

d_gene: TRBD2
v_gene: TRBV6-5
j_gene: TRBJ2-5
abundance: few
CDR3aa: CASSYGLAGQQYF
CDR3nt: TGTGCCAGCAGTTACGGACTAGCGGGACAGCAGTACTTC

d_gene: NA
v_gene: TRBV12-3/TRBV12-4
j_gene: TRBJ1-2
abundance: NA
CDR3aa: CASSVRGSGGYTF
CDR3nt: TGTGCCAGCAGTGTCCGGGGCTCCGGTGGCTACACCTTC

d_gene: NA
v_gene: TRBV10-3
j_gene: TRBJ2-5
abundance: once
CDR3aa: CAISERASVPYF
CDR3nt: TGTGCCATCAGTGAGCGGGCTAGTGTTCCGTACTTC

d_gene: NA
v_gene: TRBV4-3
j_gene: TRBJ2-2
abundance: few
CDR3aa: CASSQEPLASTGELFF
CDR3nt: TGCGCCAGCAGCCAAGAACCCCTAGCGTCCACCGGGGAGCTGTTTTTT

d_gene: NA
v_gene: TRBV30
j_gene: TRBJ2-7
abundance: NA
CDR3aa: CAWSVLGGSEQYF
CDR3nt: TGTGCCTGGAGTGTACTAGGGGGATCCGAGCAGTACTTC

d_gene: NA
v_gene: TRBV7-2
j_gene: TRBJ1-1
abundance: NA
CDR3aa: CASSPDSFYTEAFF
CDR3nt: TGTGCCAGCAGCCCTGACAGTTTTTACACTGAAGCTTTCTTT

d_gene: TRBD1
v_gene: TRBV29-1
j_gene: TRBJ2-3
abundance: many
CDR3aa: CSVDGQAPRNTDTQYF
CDR3nt: TGCAGCGTTGATGGACAGGCCCCCCGGAACACAGATACGCAGTATTTT

d_gene: NA
v_gene: TRBV12-3/TRBV12-4
j_gene: TRBJ2-1
abundance: many
CDR3aa: CASSLATTGAGEQFF
CDR3nt: TGTGCCAGCAGTTTAGCGACGACCGGGGCTGGTGAGCAGTTCTTC

d_gene: NA
v_gene: TRBV29-1
j_gene: TRBJ1-4
abundance: few
CDR3aa: CSVALGNEKLFF
CDR3nt: TGCAGCGTTGCATTGGGGAATGAAAAACTGTTTTTT

d_gene: NA
v_gene: TRBV29-1
j_gene: TRBJ1-4
abundance: many
CDR3aa: CSVVGGGTNEKLFF
CDR3nt: TGCAGCGTTGTCGGGGGAGGGACTAATGAAAAACTGTTTTTT

d_gene: TRBD1
v_gene: TRBV15
j_gene: TRBJ2-7
abundance: NA
CDR3aa: CATSRDQGATYEQYF
CDR3nt: TGTGCCACCAGCAGAGATCAGGGGGCTACCTACGAGCAGTACTTC

d_gene: TRBD2
v_gene: TRBV9
j_gene: TRBJ2-3
abundance: NA
CDR3aa: CASSVATSGRGTDTQYF
CDR3nt: TGTGCCAGCAGCGTAGCTACTAGCGGCCGGGGCACAGATACGCAGTATTTT

d_gene: TRBD1
v_gene: TRBV4-2
j_gene: TRBJ1-6
abundance: few
CDR3aa: CASSTQTGVNSPLHF
CDR3nt: TGTGCCAGCAGCACACAGACAGGGGTGAATTCACCCCTCCACTTT

d_gene: NA
v_gene: TRBV6-2/TRBV6-3
j_gene: TRBJ1-1
abundance: NA
CDR3aa: CASSYVTNTEAFF
CDR3nt: TGTGCCAGCAGTTACGTGACAAACACTGAAGCTTTCTTT

d_gene: NA
v_gene: TRBV12-3/TRBV12-4
j_gene: TRBJ2-5
abundance: NA
CDR3aa: CASSFGSGARIQETRYF
CDR3nt: NA

d_gene: NA
v_gene: TRBV20-1
j_gene: TRBJ1-5
abundance: NA
CDR3aa: CSARGVPGRRNNQPQHF
CDR3nt: TGCAGTGCTAGAGGAGTACCCGGACGGAGAAACAATCAGCCCCAGCATTTT

d_gene: TRBD2
v_gene: TRBV20-1
j_gene: TRBJ2-4
abundance: few
CDR3aa: CSARTSGTKGRKNIQYF
CDR3nt: TGCAGCGCCCGGACTAGCGGCACCAAAGGCCGCAAAAACATTCAGTACTTC